This TCR beta chain was identified during a study of blood T cell repertoires in COVID-19. About the study: Acute and convalescent COVID-19 specimens originated in the United States, Italy and Spain. In each case, the material was cDNA or gDNA derived from T cells, B-cell-depleted T cells, or PBMCs.

In the authors' methods: Nucleated cell counts were estimated from reference gene primer amplification. The method was immunoSEQ multiplex PCR; TCRdb's version includes in-frame clones alone and lacks a portion of them. V and J calls and clone size follow that table, whereas D and trimming were derived from the DNA. The sample lists around 70,000 clones, roughly 82% occurring once. The CDR3 has 13 residues. Germline lookup yields CDR1 SNHLY and CDR2 FYNNEI. V dropped 2 bases and J dropped 4 bases, with 8 bases sitting between them. The chain links TRBV2 to TRBJ2-5; weak D call: TRBD1 (6 bases). The sequence was obtained from a woman aged 55-70 years with acute or convalescent COVID-19. Sequencing was performed on peripheral blood. In DNA, the CDR3 is TGTGCCAGCAGTGAAAGAGGGGGAGAGACCCAGTACTTC. The encoded protein is CASSERGGETQYF.